The sample holds a few counts of the clone carrying this T cell receptor beta chain. Its antigen is unknown. Just one base apart from a much larger clone, this may be a read error. TCRdb itself ran the multiplex PCR reads through MiXCR, one entry per CDR3 protein. Of more than 20,000 distinct CDR3 sequences in the sample, 20% to 25% were seen once. The sample comes from a study of breast tumors, draining lymph nodes, adjacent tissues. The germline gives CDR1 MRHNA, CDR2 SNTAGT. This CDR3 has 9 residues. General observations from the study: Most tumor T cells seemingly derive from lymph node, then expand in tumor. Tumor T cell lymph node origin was a supported hypothesis, not proven. Tumors had less TCR diversity than lymph nodes, more than nontumor tissue.

The TCR comes from a female donor with breast cancer. Some clones in this sample may be carry-over from other donors' samples. Sequenced input: breast tumor tissue. The rearrangement uses TRBV6-4 and TRBJ1-2; D not resolved. The CDR3 is CAVGVGYTF. In DNA form, the CDR3 reads TGTGCGGTTGGGGTCGGCTACACCTTC.